This is a list of T cell receptor beta chains from one sample in a study of blood T cell repertoires in COVID-19. Some clones are missing from TCRdb's copy, which holds only in-frame ones; the method was immunoSEQ multiplex PCR. This table has almost 100,000 clones, roughly nine tenths appearing once. Sequenced sample: peripheral blood. The receptors come from a man in his fifties with acute or convalescent COVID-19. The CDR3 runs from the conserved cysteine through the conserved F or W. The D gene is left open where the match is weak. Size values are once, few and many counts, or a class for expanded clones, and some rows have none.

.	TRBV12-3/TRBV12-4	.	13	TRBJ2-1	CASSLRIYNEQFF	TGTGCCAGCAGTTTGAGAATCTACAATGAGCAGTTCTTC
TRBD1	TRBV19	.	14	TRBJ1-2	CASSIAAGQKGYTF	TGTGCCAGTAGTATAGCCGCGGGACAGAAAGGCTACACCTTC
.	TRBV13	.	18	TRBJ1-5	CASSLIAFGGEGNQPQHF	TGTGCCAGCAGCTTAATCGCCTTCGGAGGGGAAGGCAATCAGCCCCAGCATTTT
TRBD1	TRBV5-1	.	15	TRBJ2-5	CASTRTGASQETQYF	TGCGCCAGCACCCGGACAGGGGCCTCCCAAGAGACCCAGTACTTC
TRBD2	TRBV6-5	.	15	TRBJ2-3	CASRRGGDRTDTQYF	TGTGCCAGCAGACGGGGAGGGGACCGCACAGATACGCAGTATTTT
.	TRBV4-1	.	13	TRBJ2-1	CASSQVLATEQFF	TGCGCCAGCAGCCAAGTACTAGCAACTGAGCAGTTCTTC
TRBD1	TRBV11-1	.	15	TRBJ1-1	CASSQGQGMNTEAFF	TGTGCCAGCAGCCAAGGACAGGGGATGAACACTGAAGCTTTCTTT
TRBD1	TRBV27	.	15	TRBJ2-7	CASSPAETGIYEQYF	TGTGCCAGCAGTCCCGCCGAGACAGGGATCTACGAGCAGTACTTC
TRBD2	TRBV5-4	.	14	TRBJ2-5	CASSQPSGQETQYF	TGTGCCAGCAGCCAACCTAGCGGACAAGAGACCCAGTACTTC
TRBD2	TRBV6-2/TRBV6-3	.	16	TRBJ2-3	CASSPGLASTADTQYF	TGTGCCAGCAGTCCCGGACTAGCGTCTACGGCAGATACGCAGTATTTT
.	TRBV5-6	.	16	TRBJ2-4	CASSLLGAQAKNIQYF	TGTGCCAGCAGCTTGTTGGGGGCGCAGGCCAAAAACATTCAGTACTTC
.	TRBV5-6	.	17	TRBJ1-4	CASSLLGVGSTNEKLFF	TGTGCCAGCAGCTTGTTGGGAGTCGGATCAACTAATGAAAAACTGTTTTTT
TRBD2	TRBV24-1	.	16	TRBJ2-3	CATSLPLAGLTDTQYF	TGTGCCACCTCCCTTCCACTAGCGGGATTAACAGATACGCAGTATTTT
TRBD2	TRBV25-1	.	16	TRBJ2-5	CASSVLAGGPGETQYF	TGTGCCAGCAGTGTACTAGCGGGAGGGCCAGGAGAGACCCAGTACTTC
.	TRBV19	.	13	TRBJ1-2	CATQAQGKYGYTF	TGTGCCACCCAGGCTCAGGGGAAATATGGCTACACCTTC
.	TRBV15	.	14	TRBJ1-1	CATSREGGQSEAFF	TGTGCCACCAGCAGAGAGGGTGGACAGTCTGAAGCTTTCTTT
TRBD2	TRBV5-1	.	15	TRBJ2-7	CASNLAGAGTYEQYF	TGCGCCAGCAATCTAGCGGGAGCGGGAACCTACGAGCAGTACTTC
TRBD2	TRBV27	.	17	TRBJ2-1	CASSSLPTSVAIDEQFF	TGTGCCAGCAGTTCTCTCCCGACTAGCGTGGCTATCGATGAGCAGTTCTTC
.	TRBV9	once	13	TRBJ2-7	CASSRDFNGEQYF	TGTGCCAGCAGCCGGGACTTCAACGGGGAGCAGTACTTC
.	TRBV5-1	.	15	TRBJ2-2	CASSLEGANTGELFF	TGCGCCAGCAGCTTGGAAGGGGCGAACACCGGGGAGCTGTTTTTT
.	TRBV30	.	14	TRBJ2-1	CAWRISTAYNEQFF	TGTGCCTGGAGGATTTCGACTGCCTACAATGAGCAGTTCTTC
.	TRBV11-2	.	14	TRBJ2-5	CASSPRAGKETQYF	TGTGCCAGCAGCCCACGGGCGGGTAAAGAGACCCAGTACTTC
.	TRBV11-2	.	15	TRBJ1-1	CASSLDPRGSTEAFF	TGTGCCAGCAGCTTAGACCCCCGGGGGAGCACTGAAGCTTTCTTT
TRBD1	TRBV19	once	14	TRBJ1-3	CASKSDRAGNTIYF	TGTGCCAGTAAGTCGGACAGGGCTGGAAACACCATATATTTT
TRBD2	TRBV11-1	.	13	TRBJ2-3	CATAGLGTDTQYF	TGTGCCACAGCGGGGTTAGGCACAGATACGCAGTATTTT
.	TRBV30	.	14	TRBJ2-2	CAMRGGGGTGELFF	TGTGCCATGAGGGGGGGAGGCGGCACCGGGGAGCTGTTTTTT
TRBD2	TRBV18	.	16	TRBJ2-1	CASSPGSGSTYNEQFF	TGTGCCAGCTCACCAGGGAGCGGGAGTACCTACAATGAGCAGTTCTTC
.	TRBV6-5	.	13	TRBJ1-1	CASSYSSSLEAFF	TGTGCCAGCAGTTACTCGAGTAGTCTCGAAGCTTTCTTT
.	TRBV28	.	14	TRBJ1-2	CASSFQGPNYGYTF	TGTGCCAGCAGTTTCCAGGGGCCGAACTATGGCTACACCTTC
TRBD2	TRBV13	.	14	TRBJ2-1	CASSLRLAGGTRFF	TGTGCCAGCAGCTTAAGGCTAGCGGGAGGGACGAGGTTCTTC
.	TRBV2	.	17	TRBJ2-3	CASSEGVVPYSRDTQYF	TGTGCCAGCAGTGAAGGAGTGGTCCCCTATTCACGCGATACGCAGTATTTT
.	TRBV5-1	once	13	TRBJ1-5	CASSLLVDQPQHF	TGCGCCAGCAGTTTGCTAGTGGATCAGCCCCAGCATTTT
.	TRBV12-3/TRBV12-4	.	11	TRBJ1-2	CASSSSYGYTF	TGTGCCAGCAGTTCGAGCTATGGCTACACCTTC
TRBD1	TRBV27	.	15	TRBJ1-2	CASSFSAGGPIGYTF	TGTGCCAGCAGTTTCTCAGCAGGGGGTCCTATTGGCTACACCTTC
TRBD1	TRBV5-4	.	15	TRBJ1-5	CASSPGTGGNQPQHF	TGTGCCAGCAGCCCTGGGACAGGGGGCAATCAGCCCCAGCATTTT
TRBD2	TRBV7-8	once	19	TRBJ2-2	CASSLPAGVTRVNTGELFF	TGTGCCAGCAGCTTACCAGCGGGAGTAACCCGTGTAAACACCGGGGAGCTGTTTTTT
TRBD2	TRBV5-6	.	18	TRBJ2-2	CASSWGGTSATNTGELFF	TGTGCCAGCAGCTGGGGAGGGACTAGCGCTACGAACACCGGGGAGCTGTTTTTT
.	TRBV18	.	17	TRBJ1-5	CASSPLGRQTGNQPQHF	TGTGCCAGCTCACCCCTAGGTCGGCAGACGGGGAATCAGCCCCAGCATTTT
.	TRBV5-1	.	14	TRBJ2-3	CASSLEQVGDTQYF	TGCGCCAGCAGCTTGGAACAGGTAGGAGATACGCAGTATTTT
.	TRBV6-4	.	14	TRBJ2-3	CASSEGRSTDTQYF	TGTGCCAGCAGTGAGGGCCGAAGCACAGATACGCAGTATTTT
TRBD1	TRBV4-2	.	17	TRBJ2-7	CASSRSARTGAQDEQYF	TGTGCCAGCAGCCGCAGCGCTAGGACAGGGGCGCAGGACGAGCAGTACTTC
TRBD1	TRBV18	.	15	TRBJ2-3	CASSGYRGNTDTQYF	TGTGCCAGCTCAGGTTACAGGGGAAACACAGATACGCAGTATTTT
TRBD2	TRBV5-4	.	15	TRBJ2-1	CASSQGLAGANEQFF	TGTGCCAGCAGCCAGGGACTAGCGGGAGCAAATGAGCAGTTCTTC
TRBD1	TRBV7-2	.	18	TRBJ1-2	CASSLTTGGQAFNYGYTF	TGTGCCAGCAGCCTAACAACCGGGGGACAGGCCTTTAACTATGGCTACACCTTC
TRBD1	TRBV3-1/TRBV3-2	.	14	TRBJ1-1	CASSRGTGSAEAFF	TGTGCCAGCAGCCGAGGGACAGGGAGCGCCGAAGCTTTCTTT
.	TRBV11-2	once	14	TRBJ2-7	CASSFSDSDYEQYF	TGTGCCAGCAGCTTCAGCGACAGCGACTACGAGCAGTACTTC
.	TRBV2	.	11	TRBJ1-3	CATGPGNTIYF	TGTGCTACAGGGCCTGGAAACACCATATATTTT
TRBD1	TRBV19	few	16	TRBJ1-2	CASSAQGASLPSGYTF	TGTGCCAGTAGCGCACAGGGGGCGAGTCTTCCGTCCGGCTACACCTTC
.	TRBV28	.	12	TRBJ2-7	CASSPTLLRKNF	TGTGCCAGCAGTCCAACCTTGTTGAGGAAAAACTTC
.	TRBV19	few	17	TRBJ2-3	CASSILLARTNFDTQYF	TGTGCCAGTAGTATTCTCCTAGCCCGGACCAATTTTGATACGCAGTATTTT
.	TRBV5-1	few	12	TRBJ1-1	CASSLQGYEAFF	TGCGCCAGCAGCTTGCAGGGATATGAAGCTTTCTTT
.	TRBV6-1	.	14	TRBJ1-2	CASSEAPGTYGYTF	TGTGCCAGCAGTGAAGCGCCAGGAACCTATGGCTACACCTTC
TRBD2	TRBV30	once	15	TRBJ2-2	CAWKRLAVNTGELFF	TGTGCCTGGAAAAGGCTAGCGGTGAACACCGGGGAGCTGTTTTTT
TRBD1	TRBV5-1	few	16	TRBJ2-4	CASSGDRAEAKNIQYF	TGCGCCAGCAGCGGGGACAGGGCGGAGGCCAAAAACATTCAGTACTTC
TRBD2	TRBV27	.	14	TRBJ2-7	CATRLAAYSYEQYF	TGTGCCACCCGACTAGCGGCCTACTCCTACGAGCAGTACTTC
TRBD2	TRBV10-2	.	16	TRBJ2-7	CASLLIAGYSTYGQYF	TGCGCCAGCTTGTTGATAGCGGGATATAGTACCTACGGGCAGTACTTC
TRBD2	TRBV25-1	.	18	TRBJ2-1	CASSDSGGWTSGGLGQFF	TGTGCCAGCAGTGATTCAGGGGGTTGGACTAGCGGAGGCTTGGGGCAGTTCTTC
.	TRBV19	few	13	TRBJ1-5	CASTGRSNQPQHF	TGTGCCAGTACAGGGCGAAGCAATCAGCCCCAGCATTTT